This TCR beta chain was recovered during a study of OX40 agonist ivuxolimab in advanced cancers. Study context: Treatment of patients was with ivuxolimab, an agonistic anti-OX40 (CD134) antibody.

In germline, CDR1 is MDHEN, CDR2 SYDVKM. Trimming took off 2 bases at V and 4 bases at J, with 6 bases between the two ends. The CDR3 runs 12 residues. Sequenced by immunoSEQ multiplex PCR; TCRdb stores in-frame clones only, minus some. The sample lists about 58,000 clones, over 65% occurring once. J is TRBJ2-7 and V is TRBV28, with D possibly matching TRBD2 (6 bases). The sequence came from an adult with an advanced solid tumor such as melanoma, head and neck, liver or kidney cancer. Here the sequenced sample was CD4+ or CD8+ T cells sorted from blood, taken in a trial of the OX40 agonist ivuxolimab. The CDR3 DNA is TGTGCCAGCAGTTTACGGGAGTACGAGCAGTACTTC. This sequence encodes CASSLREYEQYF.